Each of the 20 T cell receptor beta chains below was sequenced from the same sample in a study of cytomegalovirus exposure and HLA in healthy donors. The PCR used 60 Vbeta and 13 Jbeta primers. Sequencing used immunoSEQ multiplex PCR; TCRdb keeps in-frame clones, though not all of them. The data contain roughly 180,000 clones, roughly 80% of them singletons. Sequencing was done on a sample of PBMCs. Receptors were obtained from a male donor in good health and CMV-seronegative.

This clone was counted only a few times. V and J are TRBV5-6 and TRBJ2-5, with TRBD1 identical over 7 bases. The CDR3 runs 14 residues. From germline, CDR1 is SGHDT and CDR2 YYEEEE. With 2 bases clipped from V and 2 bases from J, the junction kept 3 bases outside the gene matches. The CDR3 DNA reads TGTGCCAGCAGCTTAGGACAGGCTCAAGAGACCCAGTACTTC. This gives the protein CASSLGQAQETQYF.

J is TRBJ2-7 and V is TRBV28, with TRBD1 matching 7 bases. Germline assignment: CDR1 MDHEN and CDR2 SYDVKM. The CDR3 is made up of 13 amino acids. Germline trimming cut 4 bases from V and 3 bases from J; bases unmatched to any gene: 3. CDR3 sequence: CASSYRDSYEQYF. The CDR3 region has the DNA TGTGCCAGCAGTTATCGGGACAGCTACGAGCAGTACTTC.

The chain is built from TRBV6-1 and TRBJ2-6; D unresolved. The CDR3 is 15 amino acids. Germline CDR1 reads MNHNS; CDR2 reads SASEGT. V was shortened by 4 bases and J by 0 bases, with 7 bases between the two germline ends. The CDR3 reads CASSGHSSGANVLTF. Here the CDR3 DNA reads TGTGCCAGCAGTGGACACAGCTCTGGGGCCAACGTCCTGACTTTC.

The J gene is TRBJ2-1, the V gene TRBV19, with 11 bases matching TRBD2. The germline CDR1 and CDR2 sequences are LNHDA and SQIVND (reference sequence). The CDR3 covers 15 residues. V dropped 6 bases and J dropped 4; count of bases not matched to a gene: 5. The CDR3 region has the DNA TGTGCCAGTAGGGGACTAGCGGAAGATTACAATGAGCAGTTCTTC. This sequence encodes CASRGLAEDYNEQFF.

The chain links TRBV29-1 to TRBJ2-2, with 9 positions matching TRBD2. V lost 3 bases to trimming and J lost 8 bases; unmatched junction nucleotides: 16. Germline CDR1 is SQVTM and CDR2 is ANQGSEA. The CDR3 has 17 residues. CDR3 sequence (DNA): TGCAGCGTTGAGGTGGTGGCTAGCGGGGCGAAAAGGGGGGAGCTGTTTTTT. It encodes CSVEVVASGAKRGELFF.

This chain uses TRBV6-5 with TRBJ2-2; TRBD2 agrees at 9 bases. There are 15 residues in the CDR3. After removal of 2 bases from V and 5 bases from J, the junction contained 3 bases not matched to a gene. The germline CDR1 and CDR2 sequences are MNHEY and SVGAGI. The CDR3 here is CASSYLAGITGELFF. CDR3 sequence (DNA): TGTGCCAGCAGTTACCTAGCGGGGATTACCGGGGAGCTGTTTTTT.

The chain has TRBV6-5 and TRBJ1-4, with TRBD1 matching over 9 bases. The ends lost 6 bases at V and 8 bases at J; junction bases unmatched: 4. The CDR3 loop spans 13 amino acids. Per germline, CDR1 MNHEY and CDR2 SVGAGI. The CDR3 reads CASRQGAKEKLFF. In nucleotides, the CDR3 is TGTGCCAGCAGACAGGGGGCAAAAGAAAAACTGTTTTTT.

The chain is built from TRBV28 and TRBJ1-5, with TRBD1 as a possible D gene (5 bases). The CDR3 runs to 15 residues. The ends were cut back, 7 bases at V and 1 base at J, with 14 bases in the middle. Germline loops: CDR1 MDHEN, CDR2 SYDVKM. CDR3 sequence: CASNKPGLSNQPQHF. The CDR3 region has the DNA TGTGCCAGCAACAAACCAGGGCTGAGCAATCAGCCCCAGCATTTT.

The V and J genes are TRBV5-1 and TRBJ2-5; 12 bases match TRBD2. The J segment lost 1 base and the V segment lost 1 base, leaving 5 bases of the junction unmatched. Germline V CDR1 and CDR2: SGHRS, YFSETQ. The CDR3 is 17 amino acids. In DNA form, the CDR3 reads TGCGCCAGCAGCTTGAGGCTAGCGGGAGGGTCCCAAGAGACCCAGTACTTC. It encodes CASSLRLAGGSQETQYF. The full variable domain, in which reference TRBV5-1 and TRBJ2-5 provide the parts outside the CDR3, is KAGVTQTPRYLIKTRGQQVTLSCSPISGHRSVSWYQQTPGQGLQFLFEYFSETQRNKGNFPGRFSGRQFSNSRSEMNVSTLELGDSALYLCASSLRLAGGSQETQYFGPGTRLLVL.

The chain uses TRBV30 and TRBJ1-2; D is undetermined. From germline, CDR1 is GTSNPN and CDR2 SVGIG (reference sequence). The V and J ends lost 3 bases and 4 bases respectively, with 21 bases between them. CDR3 length: 16 residues. CDR3 residues: CAWRLVDRRKIYGYTF. In nucleotides, the CDR3 is TGTGCCTGGAGATTGGTGGATCGGAGGAAGATCTATGGCTACACCTTC.

V and J are TRBV2 and TRBJ1-3; the D is unclear. CDR1 SNHLY and CDR2 FYNNEI come from the germline V gene. V dropped 1 base and J dropped 4 bases, with 5 bases sitting between them. This CDR3 has 13 residues. DNA of the CDR3: TGTGCCAGCAGTGAAGTATCGGGAAACACCATATATTTT. It translates to CASSEVSGNTIYF.

CDR3 bases: TGTGCCAGCCTTGACAGGGGCCAGGGGGTCAATCAGCCCCAGCATTTT. Its translation: CASLDRGQGVNQPQHF. The chain combines TRBV19 with TRBJ1-5; 8 nucleotides match TRBD1. Germline loops: CDR1 LNHDA, CDR2 SQIVND (reference sequence). V shed 9 bases and J 3 bases; nucleotides not matched to a gene: 13. The CDR3 totals 16 residues.

In its sample, this clone was seen a few times. This rearrangement joins TRBV6-5 to TRBJ2-7; D perhaps matches TRBD2 (6 bases). CDR1 and CDR2 from the germline V gene are MNHEY and SVGAGI. Trimming removed 2 bases from V and 7 bases from J, with 12 bases in between. This CDR3 spans 13 amino acids. The CDR3 loop reads CASSYTGSGEQYF. In DNA, the CDR3 is TGTGCCAGCAGTTACACCGGGAGTGGTGAGCAGTACTTC.

V is TRBV25-1 and J is TRBJ1-6, with D unresolved. This CDR3 is 13 amino acids long. CDR1 MGHDK and CDR2 SYGVNS come from the germline V gene. The ends were cut back, 1 base at V and 8 bases at J, with 6 bases in the middle. CDR3 bases: TGTGCCAGCAGTGAATCTTCCCATTCACCCCTCCACTTT. As protein: CASSESSHSPLHF.

The genes are TRBV5-4 and TRBJ2-5; a weak D match, TRBD1 (6 bases). The germline V gene encodes CDR1 SGHNT and CDR2 YYREEE (reference sequence). The CDR3 loop spans 14 amino acids. V dropped 7 bases and J dropped 5 bases, with 18 bases sitting between them. The CDR3 loop is CASFIQGIGETQYF. The CDR3 bases are TGTGCCAGCTTCATACAGGGTATTGGGGAGACCCAGTACTTC.

This clone appeared a single time. V is TRBV19 and J is TRBJ1-1, with a weak D call TRBD1 (5 bases). Germline V gene lookup returns CDR1 LNHDA and CDR2 SQIVND (reference sequence). The CDR3 is 14 residues long. The V and J ends lost 3 bases and 0 bases respectively, with 8 bases between them. Here the CDR3 reads CASSIGALNTEAFF. The DNA of the CDR3 is TGTGCCAGTAGTATTGGGGCATTGAACACTGAAGCTTTCTTT.

V and J are TRBV27 and TRBJ2-2; unclear D gene. The CDR3 length is 12 residues. Trimming left V 2 bases short and J 7 bases short, with 5 bases between. In germline, CDR1 is MNHEY, CDR2 SMNVEV (reference sequence). The chain's CDR3 is CASSLIFGELFF. Written as DNA, the CDR3 is TGTGCCAGCAGTTTAATCTTCGGGGAGCTGTTTTTT.

The chain is built from TRBV7-9 and TRBJ2-1, with TRBD2 identical over 8 bases. The ends lost 5 bases at V and 3 bases at J; junction bases unmatched: 6. Germline CDR1 SEHNR, CDR2 FQNEAQ (reference sequence). The CDR3 is 15 amino acids. CDR3 nucleotide sequence: TGTGCCAGCAGCCAAAGCGGGGGATACTACAATGAGCAGTTCTTC. Its protein product is CASSQSGGYYNEQFF.

The CDR3 DNA is TGCGCCAGCAGCTATGGACTAGCGGGGGGAGATGAGCAGTTCTTC. Translation gives CASSYGLAGGDEQFF. The chain carries TRBV5-1 and TRBJ2-1, with TRBD2 identical over 14 bases. Germline CDR1 and CDR2: SGHRS and YFSETQ. The junction had 4 bases not matched to a gene; V was cut back by 3 bases and J by 8 bases. The CDR3 length is 15 residues.

The chain joins TRBV28 to TRBJ2-2, with D uncertain. V lost 5 bases and J 7 bases, leaving 8 bases between the germline ends. This CDR3 spans 12 amino acids. Germline V gives CDR1 MDHEN, CDR2 SYDVKM. The CDR3 DNA is TGTGCCAGCAGTGCGGATCACGGGGAGCTGTTTTTT. Its protein product is CASSADHGELFF.